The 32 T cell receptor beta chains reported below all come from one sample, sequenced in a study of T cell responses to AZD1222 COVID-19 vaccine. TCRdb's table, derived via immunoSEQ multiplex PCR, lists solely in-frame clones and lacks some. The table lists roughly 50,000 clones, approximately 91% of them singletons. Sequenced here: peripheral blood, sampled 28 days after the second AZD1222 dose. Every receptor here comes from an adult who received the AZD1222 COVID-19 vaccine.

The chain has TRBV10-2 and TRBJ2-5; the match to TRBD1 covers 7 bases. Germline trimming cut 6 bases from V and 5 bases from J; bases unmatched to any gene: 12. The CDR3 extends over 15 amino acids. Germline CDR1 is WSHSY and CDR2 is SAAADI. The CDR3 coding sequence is TGCGCCAGCAGCCCCACGACAGGGACGGGCGAGACCCAGTACTTC. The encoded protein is CASSPTTGTGETQYF.

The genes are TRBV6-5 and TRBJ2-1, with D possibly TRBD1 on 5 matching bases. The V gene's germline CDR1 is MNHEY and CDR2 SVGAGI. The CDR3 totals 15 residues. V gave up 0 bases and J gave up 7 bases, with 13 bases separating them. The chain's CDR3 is CASSYSTRGSNEQFF. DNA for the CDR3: TGTGCCAGCAGTTACTCGACAAGGGGCTCTAATGAGCAGTTCTTC.

The CDR3 sequence: CASKAGPYTGELFF. In nucleotides, the CDR3 is TGTGCCAGCAAGGCGGGTCCTTACACCGGGGAGCTGTTTTTT. The V call is TRBV27, the J call TRBJ2-2, with D possibly matching TRBD2 (5 bases). V was trimmed by 7 bases and J by 3 bases, leaving 12 bases between them. CDR1 MNHEY and CDR2 SMNVEV come from the germline V gene (reference sequence). There are 14 residues in the CDR3.

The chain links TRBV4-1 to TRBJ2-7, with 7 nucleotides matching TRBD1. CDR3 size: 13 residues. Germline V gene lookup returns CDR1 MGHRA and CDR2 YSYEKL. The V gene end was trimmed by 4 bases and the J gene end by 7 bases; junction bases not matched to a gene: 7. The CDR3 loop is CASSPDPRGEQYF. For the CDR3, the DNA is TGCGCCAGCAGCCCCGACCCCAGGGGGGAGCAGTACTTC.

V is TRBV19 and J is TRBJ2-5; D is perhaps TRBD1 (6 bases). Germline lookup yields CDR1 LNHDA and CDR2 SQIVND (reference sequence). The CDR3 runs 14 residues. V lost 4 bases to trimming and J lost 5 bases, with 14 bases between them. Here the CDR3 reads CASSTLQGAETQYF. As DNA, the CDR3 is TGTGCCAGTAGTACCTTACAGGGAGCGGAGACCCAGTACTTC.

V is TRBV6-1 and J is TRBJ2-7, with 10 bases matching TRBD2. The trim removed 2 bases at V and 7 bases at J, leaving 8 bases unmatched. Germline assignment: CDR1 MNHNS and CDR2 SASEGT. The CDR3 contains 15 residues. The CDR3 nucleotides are TGTGCCAGCAGTGAACAAGCGGGGGGGCCGGGGGAGCAGTACTTC. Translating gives CASSEQAGGPGEQYF.

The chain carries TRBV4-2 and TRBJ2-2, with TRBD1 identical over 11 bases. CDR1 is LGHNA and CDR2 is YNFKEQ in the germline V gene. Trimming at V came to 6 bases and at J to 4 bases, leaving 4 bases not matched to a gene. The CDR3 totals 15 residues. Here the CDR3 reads CASRRTGGGTGELFF. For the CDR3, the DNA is TGTGCCAGCAGACGGACAGGGGGCGGCACCGGGGAGCTGTTTTTT.

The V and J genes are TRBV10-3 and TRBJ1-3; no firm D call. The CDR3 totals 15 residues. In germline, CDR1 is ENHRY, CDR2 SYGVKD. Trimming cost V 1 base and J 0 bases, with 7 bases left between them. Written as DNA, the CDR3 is TGTGCCATCAGTGAGTACGGGTCCTCTGGAAACACCATATATTTT. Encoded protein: CAISEYGSSGNTIYF.

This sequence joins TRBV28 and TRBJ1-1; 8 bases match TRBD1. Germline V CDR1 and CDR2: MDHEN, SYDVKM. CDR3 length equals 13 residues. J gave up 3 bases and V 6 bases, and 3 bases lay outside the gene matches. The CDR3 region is CASRATGDTEAFF. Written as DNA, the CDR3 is TGTGCCAGCAGAGCGACAGGGGACACTGAAGCTTTCTTT.

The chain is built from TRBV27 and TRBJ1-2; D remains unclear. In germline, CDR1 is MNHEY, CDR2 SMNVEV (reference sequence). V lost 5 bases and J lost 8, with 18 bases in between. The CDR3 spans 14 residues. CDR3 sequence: CASSLRRSTGGYTF. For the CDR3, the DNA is TGTGCCAGCAGTCTTCGCCGGTCGACTGGGGGCTACACCTTC.

This CDR3 is CASSPMGSGEKLFF. The CDR3 region has the DNA TGTGCCAGCAGCCCCATGGGGTCGGGTGAAAAACTGTTTTTT. The chain combines TRBV28 with TRBJ1-4; D gene unclear. Trimming cost V 6 bases and J 7 bases, with 15 bases left between them. The CDR3 contains 14 residues. CDR1 MDHEN and CDR2 SYDVKM come from the germline V gene.

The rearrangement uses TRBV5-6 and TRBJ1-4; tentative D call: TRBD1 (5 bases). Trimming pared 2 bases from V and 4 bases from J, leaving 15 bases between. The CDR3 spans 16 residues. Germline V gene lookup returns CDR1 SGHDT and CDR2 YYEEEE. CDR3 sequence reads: CASSFRGSSYNEKLFF. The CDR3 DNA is TGTGCCAGCAGCTTTCGGGGCAGTTCCTATAATGAAAAACTGTTTTTT.

The chain's CDR3 is CASAGSGGYTF. CDR3 DNA: TGTGCCAGCGCCGGGTCAGGGGGCTACACCTTC. The chain employs TRBV7-9 and TRBJ1-2; weak D call: TRBD1 (5 bases). CDR1 is SEHNR, CDR2 FQNEAQ, per germline (reference sequence). The CDR3 runs 11 residues. The V end lost 8 bases, the J end lost 8 bases, and 12 bases lay between the germline ends.

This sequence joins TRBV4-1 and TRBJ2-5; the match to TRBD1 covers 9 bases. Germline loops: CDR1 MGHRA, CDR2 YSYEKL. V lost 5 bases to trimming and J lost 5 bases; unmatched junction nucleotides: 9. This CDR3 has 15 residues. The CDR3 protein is CASSNPGQGIETQYF. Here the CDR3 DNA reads TGCGCCAGCAGCAACCCGGGACAGGGTATCGAGACCCAGTACTTC.

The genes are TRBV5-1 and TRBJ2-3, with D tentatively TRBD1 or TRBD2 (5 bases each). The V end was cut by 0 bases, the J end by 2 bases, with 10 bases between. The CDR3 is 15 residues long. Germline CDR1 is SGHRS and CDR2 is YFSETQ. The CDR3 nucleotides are TGCGCCAGCAGCTTGGCTCGGGGACCCACAGATACGCAGTATTTT. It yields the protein CASSLARGPTDTQYF.

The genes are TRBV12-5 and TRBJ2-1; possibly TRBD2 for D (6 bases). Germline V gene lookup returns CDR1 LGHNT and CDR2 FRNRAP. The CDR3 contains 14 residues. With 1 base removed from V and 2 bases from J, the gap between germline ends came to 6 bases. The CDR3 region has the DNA TGTGCTAGTGGTTTGGGACTAGCCTACAATGAGCAGTTCTTC. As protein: CASGLGLAYNEQFF.

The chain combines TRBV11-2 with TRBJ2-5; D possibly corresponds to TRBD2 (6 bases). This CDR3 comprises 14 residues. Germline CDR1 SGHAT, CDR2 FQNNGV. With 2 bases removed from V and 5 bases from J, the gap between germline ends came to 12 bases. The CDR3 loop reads CASSLYGGGETQYF. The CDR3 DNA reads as TGTGCCAGCAGCTTATACGGGGGTGGGGAGACCCAGTACTTC.

CDR3 in DNA: TGTGCCAGCAGCTGGACAGGGGGAGGTGAAAAACTGTTTTTT. Residues: CASSWTGGGEKLFF. This sequence joins TRBV5-5 and TRBJ1-4; 10 bases line up with TRBD1. The CDR3 contains 14 residues. The germline V gene has CDR1 SGHKS and CDR2 YYEKEE (reference sequence). V lost 3 bases to trimming and J lost 7 bases; unmatched junction nucleotides: 3. Full variable domain (rest looked up from reference TRBV5-5 and TRBJ1-4): DAGVTQSPTHLIKTRGQQVTLRCSPISGHKSVSWYQQVLGQGPQFIFQYYEKEERGRGNFPDRFSARQFPNYSSELNVNALLLGDSALYLCASSWTGGGEKLFFGSGTQLSVL.

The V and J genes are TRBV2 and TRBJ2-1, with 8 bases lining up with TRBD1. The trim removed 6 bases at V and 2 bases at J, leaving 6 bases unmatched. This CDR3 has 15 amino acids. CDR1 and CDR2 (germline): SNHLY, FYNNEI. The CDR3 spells CASSYRDRTYNEQFF. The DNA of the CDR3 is TGTGCCAGCAGCTACCGGGACAGGACCTACAATGAGCAGTTCTTC.

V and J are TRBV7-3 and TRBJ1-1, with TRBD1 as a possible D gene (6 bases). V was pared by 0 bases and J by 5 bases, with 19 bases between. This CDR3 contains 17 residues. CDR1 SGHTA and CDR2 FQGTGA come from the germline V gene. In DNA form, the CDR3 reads TGTGCCAGCAGCTTAACTGGGGGCCCGGGGAGGAGAACTGAAGCTTTCTTT. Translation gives CASSLTGGPGRRTEAFF.

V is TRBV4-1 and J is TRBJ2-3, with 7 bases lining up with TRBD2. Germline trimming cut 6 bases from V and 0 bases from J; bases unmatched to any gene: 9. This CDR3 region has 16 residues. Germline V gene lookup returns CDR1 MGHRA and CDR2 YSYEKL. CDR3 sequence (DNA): TGCGCCAGCAGTCGAGGGACTACCCAAAGCACAGATACGCAGTATTTT. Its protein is CASSRGTTQSTDTQYF.

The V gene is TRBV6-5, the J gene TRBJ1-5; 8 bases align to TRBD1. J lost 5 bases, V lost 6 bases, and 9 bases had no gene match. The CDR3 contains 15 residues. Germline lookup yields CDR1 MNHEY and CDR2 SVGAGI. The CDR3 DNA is TGTGCCAGCAGATCTGGGGACAGGTCCTATCAGCCCCAGCATTTT. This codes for CASRSGDRSYQPQHF.

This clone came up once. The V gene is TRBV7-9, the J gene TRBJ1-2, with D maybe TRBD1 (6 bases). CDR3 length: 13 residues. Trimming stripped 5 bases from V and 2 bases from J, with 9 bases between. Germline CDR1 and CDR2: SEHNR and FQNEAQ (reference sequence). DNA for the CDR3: TGTGCCAGCAGCCGCGGACAGAACTATGGCTACACCTTC. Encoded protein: CASSRGQNYGYTF.

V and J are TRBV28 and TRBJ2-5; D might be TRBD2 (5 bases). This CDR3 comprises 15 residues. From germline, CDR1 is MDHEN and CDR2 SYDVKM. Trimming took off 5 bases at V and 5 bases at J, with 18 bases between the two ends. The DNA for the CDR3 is TGTGCCAGCAGTGCCCGGACTCAAACGACGGAGACCCAGTACTTC. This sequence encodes CASSARTQTTETQYF.

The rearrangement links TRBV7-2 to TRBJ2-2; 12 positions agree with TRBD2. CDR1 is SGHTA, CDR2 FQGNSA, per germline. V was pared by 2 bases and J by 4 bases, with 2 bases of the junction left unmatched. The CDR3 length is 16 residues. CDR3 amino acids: CASSLSSGGATGELFF. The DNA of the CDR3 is TGTGCCAGCAGCTTATCTAGCGGGGGGGCCACCGGGGAGCTGTTTTTT.

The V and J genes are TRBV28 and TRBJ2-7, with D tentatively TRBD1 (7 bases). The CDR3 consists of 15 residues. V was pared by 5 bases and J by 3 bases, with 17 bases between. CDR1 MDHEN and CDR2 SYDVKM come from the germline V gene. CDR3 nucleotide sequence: TGTGCCAGCAGTCAAACACAGGGGAGGATCTACGAGCAGTACTTC. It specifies CASSQTQGRIYEQYF.

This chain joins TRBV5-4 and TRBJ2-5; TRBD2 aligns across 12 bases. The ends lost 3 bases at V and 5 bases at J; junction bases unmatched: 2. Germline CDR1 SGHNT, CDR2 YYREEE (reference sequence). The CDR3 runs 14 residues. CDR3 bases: TGTGCCAGCAGCTCGGGACTAGCGGGCGAGACCCAGTACTTC. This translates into CASSSGLAGETQYF.

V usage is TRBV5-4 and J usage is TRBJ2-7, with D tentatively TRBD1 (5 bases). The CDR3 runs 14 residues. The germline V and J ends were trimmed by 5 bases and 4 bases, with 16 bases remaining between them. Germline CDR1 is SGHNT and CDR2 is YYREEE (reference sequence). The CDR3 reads CASSLQGISYEQYF. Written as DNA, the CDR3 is TGTGCCAGCAGTCTTCAGGGTATCTCATACGAGCAGTACTTC.

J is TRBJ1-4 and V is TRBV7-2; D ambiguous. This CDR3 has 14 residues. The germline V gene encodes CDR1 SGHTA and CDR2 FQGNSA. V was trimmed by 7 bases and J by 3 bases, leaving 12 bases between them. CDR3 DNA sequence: TGTGCCAGCACCGTCATCGGGTCTAATGAAAAACTGTTTTTT. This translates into CASTVIGSNEKLFF.

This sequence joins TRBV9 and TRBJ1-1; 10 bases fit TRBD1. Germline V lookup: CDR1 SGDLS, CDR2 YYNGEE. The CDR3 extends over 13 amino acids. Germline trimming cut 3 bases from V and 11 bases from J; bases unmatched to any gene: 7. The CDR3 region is CASSATGGAFAFF. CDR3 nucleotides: TGTGCCAGCAGCGCGACAGGGGGCGCATTCGCTTTCTTT.

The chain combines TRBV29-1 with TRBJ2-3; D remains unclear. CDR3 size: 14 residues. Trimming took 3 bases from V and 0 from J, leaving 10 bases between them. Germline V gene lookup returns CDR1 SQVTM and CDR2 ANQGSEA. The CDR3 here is CSVEDVPSTDTQYF. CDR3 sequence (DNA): TGCAGCGTTGAGGATGTTCCTAGCACAGATACGCAGTATTTT.

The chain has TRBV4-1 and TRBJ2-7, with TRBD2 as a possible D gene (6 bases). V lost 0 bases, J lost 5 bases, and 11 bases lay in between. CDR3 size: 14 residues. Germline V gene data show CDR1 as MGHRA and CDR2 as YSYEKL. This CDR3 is CASSQERGADEQYF. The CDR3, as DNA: TGCGCCAGCAGCCAAGAGCGCGGGGCCGACGAGCAGTACTTC.